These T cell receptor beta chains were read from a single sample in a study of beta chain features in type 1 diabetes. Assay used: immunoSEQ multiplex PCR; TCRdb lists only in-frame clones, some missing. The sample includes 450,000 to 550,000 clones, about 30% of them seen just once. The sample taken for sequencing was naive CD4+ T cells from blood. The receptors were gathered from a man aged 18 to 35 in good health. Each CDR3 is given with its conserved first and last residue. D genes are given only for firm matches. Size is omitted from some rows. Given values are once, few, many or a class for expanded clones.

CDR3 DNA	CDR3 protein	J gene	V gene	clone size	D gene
TGTGCCAGCAGCCCACCCGGAAACACCATATATTTT	CASSPPGNTIYF	TRBJ1-3	TRBV7-2	.	.
TGTGCCACGACCGGGACTAGCTCCGATGAGCAGTTCTTC	CATTGTSSDEQFF	TRBJ2-1	TRBV10-3	.	TRBD2
TGTGCCAGCAGCTGGGGTCGGGCTAGCACAGATACGCAGTATTTT	CASSWGRASTDTQYF	TRBJ2-3	TRBV7-9	few	.
TGTGCCAGCAGTGAACACTCTGGGGCCAACGTCCTGACTTTC	CASSEHSGANVLTF	TRBJ2-6	TRBV25-1	few	.
TGTGCCAAAAAGGACAGGGGAGGAGAGACCCAGTACTTC	CAKKDRGGETQYF	TRBJ2-5	TRBV2	.	TRBD1
TGTGCCAGCAGTTCACAAGAGACCCAGTACTTC	CASSSQETQYF	TRBJ2-5	TRBV28	.	.
TGTGCCATCAGGCCAAGCTTGACTAGCGGGACCTACGAGCAGTACTTC	CAIRPSLTSGTYEQYF	TRBJ2-7	TRBV10-3	.	TRBD2
TGTGCCAGCAGGAAGGGGAGCGGGGATCCCACAGATACGCAGTATTTT	CASRKGSGDPTDTQYF	TRBJ2-3	TRBV9	.	TRBD2
TGTGCCAGCAGTTTAAGGGCAGGGCTAGCGGGAGGATACGAGCAGTACTTC	CASSLRAGLAGGYEQYF	TRBJ2-7	TRBV27	few	TRBD2
TGTGCCAGCAGCTTGAGGCAGCCGCAAGTTACCCAGTACTTC	CASSLRQPQVTQYF	TRBJ2-5	TRBV5-6	.	.
TGTGCCAGCAGTTTTGGGGCACAGGGGGCTATAGTGTACGAGCAGTACTTC	CASSFGAQGAIVYEQYF	TRBJ2-7	TRBV28	.	TRBD1
TGTGCCAGCAGCGTAGGACTAGCCGCTTGGGTAGATACGCAGTATTTT	CASSVGLAAWVDTQYF	TRBJ2-3	TRBV9	.	TRBD2
TGCGCCAGCAGCGGTTATGGACAGGGCGGAATTCAGTACTTC	CASSGYGQGGIQYF	TRBJ2-4	TRBV5-1	.	TRBD1
TGTGCCAGCAGCGGACAGGGGATGGAGACCCAGTACTTC	CASSGQGMETQYF	TRBJ2-5	TRBV2	.	TRBD1
TGTGCCAGCAGCTTATCCTCTCGGACGGGACAGGGTAGTTCAGATACGCAGTATTTT	CASSLSSRTGQGSSDTQYF	TRBJ2-3	TRBV11-2	.	TRBD1
TGTGCCAGCAGGGAGACAGCCACCACAGATACGCAGTATTTT	CASRETATTDTQYF	TRBJ2-3	TRBV6-5	.	.
TGTGCCAGCAGTTACGGTTTCGGGGGGACCTACGAGCAGTACTTC	CASSYGFGGTYEQYF	TRBJ2-7	TRBV6-5	.	TRBD2
TGCAGCGTTGAAGATCTAAGACAGGCGCTAGGGGATACGCAGTATTTT	CSVEDLRQALGDTQYF	TRBJ2-3	TRBV29-1	few	.
TGTGCCAGCAGCACACAGGGGACGCAGTATTTT	CASSTQGTQYF	TRBJ2-3	TRBV7-9	.	TRBD1
TGTGCCTGGAGAGCGACAGGGAGGGGAGGCTACACCTTC	CAWRATGRGGYTF	TRBJ1-2	TRBV30	.	TRBD1
TGCAGCGTTGAACGACTAGCGGGAGTCACCGGGGAGCTGTTTTTT	CSVERLAGVTGELFF	TRBJ2-2	TRBV29-1	few	TRBD2
TGTGCCAGCAGCCCGAGGACAGGGTCAAATCAGCCCCAGCATTTT	CASSPRTGSNQPQHF	TRBJ1-5	TRBV14	few	TRBD1
TGTGCCAGCAGGAGGAACGCTAATGGTCAGCCCCAGCATTTT	CASRRNANGQPQHF	TRBJ1-5	TRBV2	few	.
TGTGCCTGGAGGAACAGGGGCGAGGAGACCCAGTACTTC	CAWRNRGEETQYF	TRBJ2-5	TRBV30	few	TRBD1
TGCAGCGTTGAGGGCGGGCAGGGGAACACAGATACGCAGTATTTT	CSVEGGQGNTDTQYF	TRBJ2-3	TRBV29-1	few	.
TGCAGCGTTGTGTTGACCTACGAGCAGTACTTC	CSVVLTYEQYF	TRBJ2-7	TRBV29-1	.	.
TGTGCCTGGATCCGGACCGGGAGGACTGAAGCTTTCTTT	CAWIRTGRTEAFF	TRBJ1-1	TRBV30	few	.
TGTGCCTGGAGTGCCCCGGGACTAGGCTCCTACGAGCAGTACTTC	CAWSAPGLGSYEQYF	TRBJ2-7	TRBV30	.	TRBD2
TGTGCCAGCAGCCAAGTCTCTAGCATCCCCAATGAGCAGTTCTTC	CASSQVSSIPNEQFF	TRBJ2-1	TRBV4-2	.	.
TGTGCCAGCAGCTCTAAGATTGAGGGACTGCATGAGCAGTTCTTC	CASSSKIEGLHEQFF	TRBJ2-1	TRBV7-9	.	.
TGTGCCACCAGTGCCCCCGGTCGGGATACGCAGTATTTT	CATSAPGRDTQYF	TRBJ2-3	TRBV15	once	.
TGTGCCAGCAGCTTATTTTCAGGAGACGATGAGCAGTTCTTC	CASSLFSGDDEQFF	TRBJ2-1	TRBV7-9	.	.
TGTGCCAGCAGTTCCTTAGCGAAGTTGAGCTCCTACGAGCAGTACTTC	CASSSLAKLSSYEQYF	TRBJ2-7	TRBV28	.	.